The 13 T cell receptor beta chains listed next were all sequenced from one sample in a study of T cells in Graves' hyperthyroidism and ophthalmopathy. Amplification of TCR beta CDR3 regions was performed using RNA transcripts as template. The HTBI primer set drove a first-round RT-PCR of the TCR CDR3. TCRdb analysed the multiplex PCR reads with MiXCR anew, one entry per CDR3 protein. The table shows about 500,000 distinct CDR3 sequences, with more than 15% occurring only once. The material sequenced was blood. The receptors here all came from a woman in her 30s with Graves' ophthalmopathy.

This clonotype has at least ten counts. The V call is TRBV20-1, the J call TRBJ1-5, with 9 bases matching TRBD1. Germline V gene data show CDR1 as DFQATT and CDR2 as SNEGSKA (reference sequence). Unmatched junction bases numbered 6, after V lost 2 bases and J lost 4 bases. This CDR3 has 15 amino acids. The CDR3 is CSARHPGQGNQPQHF. The CDR3 DNA sequence: TGCAGTGCTAGACACCCGGGACAGGGTAATCAGCCCCAGCATTTT.

The chain employs TRBV27 and TRBJ2-1; TRBD2 matches 7 bases. This CDR3 has 14 amino acids. V lost 8 bases, J lost 2 bases, and 6 bases stayed unmatched. CDR1 MNHEY and CDR2 SMNVEV come from the germline V gene (reference sequence). CDR3 coding DNA: TGTGCCAGCTCCGCGGCGGGGGCCTACAATGAGCAGTTCTTC. Residues: CASSAAGAYNEQFF.

There are many counts of this clonotype. The chain is built from TRBV28 and TRBJ1-1; D uncertain. This CDR3 comprises 13 residues. Trimming took 5 bases from V and 11 from J, leaving 18 bases between them. Germline CDR1 reads MDHEN; CDR2 reads SYDVKM. CDR3 DNA: TGTGCCAGCAGTCGACCTCCGGGAAACCTGGCTTTCTTT. As protein: CASSRPPGNLAFF.

This clonotype has a handful of counts. The genes are TRBV4-1 and TRBJ2-4; maybe TRBD2 (5 bases). Germline-derived CDR1 and CDR2 are MGHRA and YSYEKL. The CDR3 loop spans 16 amino acids. The V end was cut by 0 bases, the J end by 3 bases, with 12 bases between. The CDR3 protein is CASSQDRPGLKNIQYF. In DNA, the CDR3 is TGCGCCAGCAGCCAAGACAGGCCAGGACTCAAAAACATTCAGTACTTC.

This clonotype was observed many times. The chain uses TRBV7-8 and TRBJ1-1, with 9 nucleotides matching TRBD1. Germline CDR1 reads SGHVS; CDR2 reads FQNEAQ. This CDR3 has 15 residues. V was clipped by 8 bases and J by 2 bases; unmatched bases: 9. Here the CDR3 reads CASHLWGQGNTEAFF. CDR3 DNA: TGTGCCAGCCACCTCTGGGGACAGGGCAACACTGAAGCTTTCTTT.

The V call is TRBV18, the J call TRBJ2-3; TRBD2 is a possible D gene (5 bases). Germline CDR1 and CDR2: KGHSH and LQKENI. Trimming stripped 3 bases from V and 2 bases from J, with 12 bases between. The CDR3 sequence is 15 residues long. The CDR3 DNA follows: TGTGCCAGCTCACCCAGAGGGCCTAACACAGATACGCAGTATTTT. As protein: CASSPRGPNTDTQYF. Complete variable domain (other parts from reference TRBV18 and TRBJ2-3): NAGVMQNPRHLVRRRGQEARLRCSPMKGHSHVYWYRQLPEEGLKFMVYLQKENIIDESGMPKERFSAEFPKEGPSILRIQQVVRGDSAAYFCASSPRGPNTDTQYFGPGTRLTVL.

This clonotype was detected ten times or more. V is TRBV7-2 and J is TRBJ2-7, with TRBD2 identical over 7 bases. Per the germline V gene, CDR1 is SGHTA and CDR2 is FQGNSA. This CDR3 contains 16 residues. With 5 bases clipped from V and 1 base from J, the junction kept 11 bases outside the gene matches. CDR3 sequence: CASSPPWAAGSYEQYF. Written as DNA, the CDR3 is TGTGCCAGCAGCCCTCCTTGGGCAGCGGGGTCCTACGAGCAGTACTTC.

This clonotype was recorded a few times. V gene TRBV7-9 combines with J gene TRBJ2-3; no reliable D call. The CDR3 has 14 amino acids. Germline V lookup: CDR1 SEHNR, CDR2 FQNEAQ (reference sequence). The ends were cut back, 5 bases at V and 6 bases at J, with 15 bases in the middle. CDR3 sequence (DNA): TGTGCCAGCAGCCCACCGGGCGTGGGGGATACGCAGTATTTT. Its protein product is CASSPPGVGDTQYF.

J is TRBJ2-7 and V is TRBV20-1, with TRBD1 matching over 7 bases. The CDR3 is 15 residues long. With V trimmed by 2 bases and J by 4 bases, 11 bases remained unmatched. Germline loops: CDR1 DFQATT, CDR2 SNEGSKA (reference sequence). Here the CDR3 DNA reads TGCAGTGCTAGACCAGGACAGGTAGCCTCATACGAGCAGTACTTC. Encoded protein: CSARPGQVASYEQYF.

The rearrangement joins TRBV6-2 or TRBV6-3 to TRBJ2-5, with a tentative D call TRBD2 (6 bases). Trimming pared 6 bases from V and 4 bases from J, leaving 9 bases between. The CDR3 has 12 residues. CDR1 is MNHEY and CDR2 is SVGEGT in the germline V gene. The CDR3 protein is CASREGGETQYF. The CDR3 region has the DNA TGTGCCAGCAGGGAGGGAGGAGAGACCCAGTACTTC.

This clonotype appeared a single time. This may stem from a read error, because a much larger clone lies one nucleotide away. The chain uses TRBV20-1 and TRBJ2-3; no definite D call. The CDR3 contains 11 residues. Looked up from germline, CDR1 is DFQATT and CDR2 is SNEGSKA (reference sequence). With 3 bases removed from V and 2 bases from J, the gap between germline ends came to 3 bases. This CDR3 is CSASFTDTQYF. CDR3 nucleotide sequence: TGCAGTGCTAGCTTCACAGATACGCAGTATTTT.

This clonotype was seen only a few times. This chain connects TRBV2 to TRBJ1-6; D is ambiguous. CDR3 length: 12 amino acids. Trimming removed 7 bases at V and 9 bases at J, with 10 bases between. Germline V CDR1 and CDR2: SNHLY, FYNNEI. The CDR3 DNA reads as TGTGCCAGCAACCTTATAGCTTCACCCCTCCACTTT. It codes for CASNLIASPLHF.

This rearrangement joins TRBV4-1 to TRBJ1-5; TRBD1 matches 7 bases. The CDR3 contains 17 residues. The germline gives CDR1 MGHRA, CDR2 YSYEKL. V was pared by 1 base and J by 3 bases, with 9 bases of the junction left unmatched. CDR3 in DNA: TGCGCCAGCAGCCAAGGGCACCAGGGGGGATACAATCAGCCCCAGCATTTT. Translated, it gives CASSQGHQGGYNQPQHF.